This is a list of T cell receptor beta chains from one sample in a study of T cell responses to AZD1222 COVID-19 vaccine. Produced via immunoSEQ multiplex PCR; TCRdb's table is partial and in-frame only. Of under 200,000 clones in the sample, 92% were seen once. The specimen was peripheral blood, collected on day 0 of MenACWY control vaccination. The receptors were gathered from an adult in good health. The conserved cysteine and the conserved F or W are not part of the CDR3 here. The D gene is left open where the match is weak. For some rows the clone size is stated as once, few or many, or as a class when expanded; others skip it.

v_call | clone_size | d_call | cdr3_aa
TRBV18 | NA | NA | ASSPPTGAYEQY
TRBV15 | NA | TRBD2 | ATSRAGGSTDTQY
TRBV19 | NA | NA | ASSANRVDTEAF
TRBV7-3 | few | TRBD2 | ASSSRLAASTDTQY
TRBV4-1 | NA | TRBD1 | ASSSAGTGGYEQY
TRBV28 | NA | TRBD2 | ASSSESGRVTGELF
TRBV27 | NA | TRBD1 | ASSLNRGDQPQH
TRBV24-1 | NA | TRBD2 | ATSDPSGAGAGELF
TRBV27 | once | NA | ASKDSSSLTEAF
TRBV7-2 | NA | NA | ASSSNAGGLMNTEAF
TRBV11-3 | NA | NA | ASSLDRYGEQY
TRBV7-2 | NA | TRBD2 | ASSPSSGRRADTQY
TRBV7-8 | NA | NA | ASSPLPSGMEKLF
TRBV7-3 | NA | TRBD1 | ASSPGSRGETQY
TRBV6-5 | few | NA | ASIRLEGNTEAF
TRBV6-5 | NA | TRBD2 | ASTLSGRGDGELF
TRBV19 | NA | TRBD1 | ASSIQTGANTGELF
TRBV5-1 | NA | NA | ASSFRGVTGAIQETQY
TRBV28 | NA | NA | ASSQGRGVEKLF
TRBV2 | NA | NA | ASSAEGSLNYGYT
TRBV5-6 | NA | NA | ASSPEWGGEEKLF
TRBV6-2/TRBV6-3 | NA | TRBD1 | ASSWTGPYYTEAF
TRBV9 | NA | NA | ASSAKTNSIRL
TRBV9 | NA | NA | ASSVGGSYEQY
TRBV11-2 | NA | NA | ASSKIRDQPNEQY
TRBV3-1/TRBV3-2 | NA | NA | ASSQEASFYEQY
TRBV6-5 | NA | NA | ASSNREKLF
TRBV14 | NA | NA | ASSHGRGYGYT
TRBV5-6 | NA | TRBD2 | ASTPTSGYNEQF
TRBV28 | NA | NA | ASSPTGSEKPQH
TRBV18 | NA | NA | ASSPRAGISYEQY
TRBV6-2/TRBV6-3 | NA | NA | ASSYPDGSGGQPQH
TRBV28 | NA | TRBD2 | ASSLTSGRVGETQY
TRBV6-5 | once | NA | ASSYSRVTTNYGYT
TRBV27 | NA | NA | ASSLTGTRSGNTIY